The T cell receptor (beta chain) under discussion was sequenced for a study of shared clonotypes between healthy human individuals. The data were produced by immunoSEQ multiplex PCR, yet TCRdb's version contains in-frame clones alone and is incomplete. Of hundreds of thousands of clones listed, over 65% are singletons. CDR1 and CDR2 from the germline V gene are MRHNA and SNTAGT. This CDR3 comprises 14 residues. J lost 8 bases, V lost 5 bases, and 8 bases had no gene match. Sequenced sample: memory CD4+ T cells sorted from blood. Stated subset: CD45RA-negative fraction. The sequence came from a woman younger than 45 in good health. V is TRBV6-4 and J is TRBJ2-1; TRBD1 matches 8 bases. CDR3 residues: CASSITGGRDEQFF. Here the CDR3 DNA reads TGTGCCAGCAGTATTACAGGGGGAAGGGATGAGCAGTTCTTC.